This entry lists 25 T cell receptor beta chains sequenced from one sample in a study of human versus mouse CDR3 diversity and MHC coevolution. Generated by immunoSEQ multiplex PCR, the TCRdb table keeps only in-frame clones and is missing some. The data contain some 82,000 clones, 93% of them singletons. The sample consisted of naive CD4+ T cells from blood. Subset of the sample: CD45RO-negative CD62L-positive naive CD4 T cells. The source is a person between 30 and 69 years old in good health.

J is TRBJ1-1 and V is TRBV27, with D uncertain. The length of the CDR3 is 17 residues. The germline V gene encodes CDR1 MNHEY and CDR2 SMNVEV (reference sequence). Trimming removed 5 bases from V and 5 bases from J, with 24 bases in between. For the CDR3, the DNA is TGTGCCAGCAGTCCTACCTTCAAGATCTTAGGGAGGACTGAAGCTTTCTTT. This translates into CASSPTFKILGRTEAFF.

V gene TRBV19 combines with J gene TRBJ2-1; maybe TRBD2 (5 bases). The V and J ends lost 7 bases and 0 bases respectively, with 7 bases between them. The CDR3 has 13 residues. The germline V gene encodes CDR1 LNHDA and CDR2 SQIVND (reference sequence). The CDR3 DNA reads as TGTGCCAGTAAAGGGAGCTCCTACAATGAGCAGTTCTTC. Protein sequence: CASKGSSYNEQFF.

This chain joins TRBV11-2 and TRBJ1-2, with D possibly TRBD1 on 5 matching bases. V lost 5 bases and J lost 4, with 14 bases in between. Germline values: CDR1 SGHAT, CDR2 FQNNGV. CDR3 size: 14 residues. The CDR3 region is CASSPTQGIYGYTF. The CDR3 DNA reads TGTGCCAGCAGCCCGACCCAGGGCATCTATGGCTACACCTTC.

The V and J genes are TRBV7-2 and TRBJ2-1, with D unclear. V was cut by 5 bases and J by 4 bases, with 9 bases left in between. The length of the CDR3 is 13 residues. CDR1 and CDR2 (germline): SGHTA, FQGNSA. CDR3 coding DNA: TGTGCCAGCAGCCCAGACACTTACAATGAGCAGTTCTTC. Translation: CASSPDTYNEQFF.

V gene TRBV5-1 combines with J gene TRBJ1-2; TRBD1 agrees at 8 bases. The CDR3 spans 15 residues. Germline CDR1 SGHRS, CDR2 YFSETQ. The V and J ends lost 4 bases and 9 bases, in that order; junction bases with no gene match: 14. CDR3: CASSGRTGQRLSYTF. CDR3 DNA sequence: TGCGCCAGCAGCGGAAGGACAGGGCAGAGATTAAGCTACACCTTC.

V gene TRBV6-1 combines with J gene TRBJ2-7; 7 positions match TRBD1. The junction had 9 bases not matched to a gene; V was cut back by 4 bases and J by 3 bases. Germline CDR1 and CDR2: MNHNS and SASEGT. The CDR3 contains 15 residues. CDR3 sequence (DNA): TGTGCCAGCAGTGCACAGGGGAACCAGGGCTACGAGCAGTACTTC. Its protein product is CASSAQGNQGYEQYF.

The chain couples TRBV5-1 to TRBJ2-1; perhaps TRBD1 as D (6 bases). Germline CDR1 SGHRS, CDR2 YFSETQ. Trimming took off 5 bases at V and 7 bases at J, with 13 bases between the two ends. The CDR3 extends over 13 amino acids. The CDR3 here is CASRGYQGNEQFF. The CDR3 bases are TGCGCCAGCAGAGGCTACCAGGGGAATGAGCAGTTCTTC.

This clone appeared a few times. The chain has TRBV6-6 and TRBJ1-1; the D is unclear. CDR1 is MNHNY and CDR2 is SVGAGI in the germline V gene (reference sequence). The CDR3 is 13 amino acids. With 3 bases removed from V and 5 bases from J, the gap between germline ends came to 10 bases. CDR3 nucleotides: TGTGCCAGCAGTTATGAGGGTAGAACTGAAGCTTTCTTT. This sequence encodes CASSYEGRTEAFF.

DNA for the CDR3: TGTGCCAGCAGCTTAGGTTGGACACTCTCCTACGAGCAGTACTTC. Its protein product is CASSLGWTLSYEQYF. The V call is TRBV11-3, the J call TRBJ2-5; D is perhaps TRBD1 (5 bases). The J call could be wrong; TRBJ2-7 is a better fit for the DNA end. Germline V gene data show CDR1 as SGHNT and CDR2 as YENEEA. This CDR3 has 15 residues.

The chain has TRBV27 and TRBJ2-1; TRBD1 matches at 7 bases. Germline CDR1 reads MNHEY; CDR2 reads SMNVEV (reference sequence). The CDR3 is 12 residues long. V trimming: 5 bases; J trimming: 10 bases; junction bases outside the gene matches: 5. The DNA of the CDR3 is TGTGCCAGCAGTCCTACAGGGGACGAGCAGTTCTTC. It translates to CASSPTGDEQFF.

The genes are TRBV5-1 and TRBJ1-1, with 12 bases identical to TRBD1. V was pared by 4 bases and J by 5 bases, with 6 bases of the junction left unmatched. This CDR3 contains 15 residues. Per the germline V gene, CDR1 is SGHRS and CDR2 is YFSETQ. CDR3 DNA sequence: TGCGCCAGCAGCACGGGACAGGGGGCAGGGACTGAAGCTTTCTTT. Translation: CASSTGQGAGTEAFF.

This chain connects TRBV25-1 to TRBJ1-1; the match to TRBD1 covers 9 bases. J lost 5 bases, V lost 6 bases, and 13 bases had no gene match. From germline, CDR1 is MGHDK and CDR2 SYGVNS. The CDR3 runs 16 residues. CDR3 sequence reads: CASSRPTGGAGTEAFF. The CDR3 nucleotides read TGTGCCAGCAGCCGCCCGACAGGGGGGGCTGGGACTGAAGCTTTCTTT.

The CDR3 sequence: CASRGLATYEQYF. Written as DNA, the CDR3 is TGTGCCAGCAGGGGACTAGCCACCTACGAGCAGTACTTC. This chain links TRBV7-2 with TRBJ2-7; 9 positions agree with TRBD2. The junction had 2 bases not matched to a gene; V was cut back by 6 bases and J by 2 bases. This CDR3 spans 13 amino acids. Per germline, CDR1 SGHTA and CDR2 FQGNSA. Full variable domain (missing parts from reference TRBV7-2 and TRBJ2-7): GAGVSQSPSNKVTEKGKDVELRCDPISGHTALYWYRQSLGQGLEFLIYFQGNSAPDKSGLPSDRFSAERTGGSVSTLTIQRTQQEDSAVYLCASRGLATYEQYFGPGTRLTVT.

This chain joins TRBV7-7 and TRBJ2-1; D perhaps matches TRBD1 (5 bases). The V gene's germline CDR1 is SSHAT and CDR2 FNYEAQ (reference sequence). V was pared by 3 bases and J by 6 bases, with 9 bases between. The CDR3 runs 13 residues. CDR3 residues: CASSFSRANEQFF. For the CDR3, the DNA is TGTGCCAGCAGCTTTAGCAGGGCCAATGAGCAGTTCTTC.

V gene TRBV10-3 combines with J gene TRBJ1-1; D gene ambiguous. V was cut by 2 bases and J by 4 bases, with 11 bases left in between. CDR1 ENHRY and CDR2 SYGVKD come from the germline V gene. The CDR3 is made up of 14 amino acids. The CDR3 loop is CAISEGRASTEAFF. DNA for the CDR3: TGTGCCATCAGTGAGGGGAGGGCTAGCACTGAAGCTTTCTTT.

The genes are TRBV7-2 and TRBJ2-1, with 7 bases matching TRBD1. V was clipped by 5 bases and J by 2 bases; unmatched bases: 15. CDR3 length equals 18 residues. Germline CDR1 reads SGHTA; CDR2 reads FQGNSA. CDR3 protein: CASSPKGGPPLTYNEQFF. The CDR3 region has the DNA TGTGCCAGCAGCCCCAAAGGGGGCCCACCCCTAACCTACAATGAGCAGTTCTTC.

This chain connects TRBV5-1 to TRBJ1-2, with 8 bases lining up with TRBD1. CDR3 size: 16 residues. Unmatched junction bases numbered 12, after V lost 0 bases and J lost 8 bases. Looked up from germline, CDR1 is SGHRS and CDR2 is YFSETQ. CDR3 DNA sequence: TGCGCCAGCAGCTTGGAAGGGGCAGGGGGCGTGCGGGGCTACACCTTC. This gives the protein CASSLEGAGGVRGYTF.

The chain couples TRBV30 to TRBJ1-3; D not resolved. The CDR3 is 13 amino acids. The germline V gene encodes CDR1 GTSNPN and CDR2 SVGIG (reference sequence). The V end was cut by 2 bases, the J end by 0 bases, with 5 bases between. The CDR3 DNA reads TGTGCCTGGAGTTTAGTCTCTGGAAACACCATATATTTT. The encoded protein is CAWSLVSGNTIYF. Looking up the rest from reference TRBV30 and TRBJ1-3 gives the full variable domain: SQTIHQWPATLVQPVGSPLSLECTVEGTSNPNLYWYRQAAGRGLQLLFYSVGIGQISSEVPQNLSASRPQDRQFILSSKKLLLSDSGFYLCAWSLVSGNTIYFGEGSWLTVV.

The chain links TRBV19 to TRBJ2-7; 10 bases map to TRBD2. Trimming removed 4 bases from V and 2 bases from J; junction bases left unmatched: 17. The CDR3 runs 19 residues. Looked up from germline, CDR1 is LNHDA and CDR2 is SQIVND (reference sequence). For the CDR3, the DNA is TGTGCCAGTAGTACACGAGGGACTAGCGCGAGAAGTTGGGCCTACGAGCAGTACTTC. Translating it yields CASSTRGTSARSWAYEQYF.

The chain uses TRBV5-5 and TRBJ1-1, with D maybe TRBD1 (5 bases). V was trimmed by 4 bases and J by 1 base, leaving 11 bases between them. The CDR3 has 14 amino acids. The V gene's germline CDR1 is SGHKS and CDR2 YYEKEE (reference sequence). The CDR3 is CASSPPQGNTEAFF. CDR3 DNA sequence: TGTGCCAGCAGCCCTCCCCAGGGGAACACTGAAGCTTTCTTT.

The V gene is TRBV6-1, the J gene TRBJ2-2; 9 positions match TRBD2. Germline CDR1 MNHNS, CDR2 SASEGT. Losses at the gene ends were 7 bases for V and 1 base for J; bases not matched to a gene: 4. This CDR3 contains 15 residues. The CDR3 is CASILAGKNTGELFF. CDR3 nucleotides: TGTGCCAGCATTCTAGCGGGGAAGAACACCGGGGAGCTGTTTTTT.

This clone appeared a few times. The chain is built from TRBV16 and TRBJ1-5; D ambiguous. This CDR3 has 12 residues. V gave up 2 bases and J gave up 15 bases, with 14 bases separating them. From germline, CDR1 is KGHSY and CDR2 FQNENV. The CDR3 region has the DNA TGTGCCAGCAGCCAACAAACTACCAATCGGCATTTT. This codes for CASSQQTTNRHF.

V usage is TRBV28 and J usage is TRBJ1-4, with D unclear. The germline V gene has CDR1 MDHEN and CDR2 SYDVKM. V was trimmed by 5 bases and J by 8 bases, leaving 15 bases between them. This CDR3 has 14 residues. The CDR3 is CASSREVLREKLFF. DNA for the CDR3: TGTGCCAGCAGTCGGGAGGTCCTTCGCGAAAAACTGTTTTTT.

The count of this clone is one. The V and J genes are TRBV2 and TRBJ2-1, with 11 bases fitting TRBD2. CDR3 length: 15 residues. V shed 6 bases, J shed 2 bases, and the junction held 3 bases outside the gene matches. Germline CDR1 and CDR2: SNHLY and FYNNEI. The CDR3 bases are TGTGCCAGCAGGGGGACTAGCGGACCCTACAATGAGCAGTTCTTC. Its protein is CASRGTSGPYNEQFF.

J is TRBJ1-2 and V is TRBV7-3; TRBD1 aligns across 9 bases. CDR3 length: 13 residues. V shed 5 bases, J shed 8 bases, and the junction held 6 bases outside the gene matches. Germline V lookup: CDR1 SGHTA, CDR2 FQGTGA. CDR3 in amino acids: CASSLTGGQGYTF. CDR3 nucleotide sequence: TGTGCCAGCAGCCTTACAGGGGGCCAAGGCTACACCTTC.